This is a list of T cell receptor beta chains from one sample in a study of T cells after somatic rescue of genetic block. TCRdb's copy holds only in-frame clones and misses some; the assay was immunoSEQ multiplex PCR. The table lists about 52,000 clones, roughly 96% of them singletons. Sequenced input: peripheral blood mononuclear cells (PBMCs). All receptors derive from a child under two years old. The CDR3 runs from the conserved cysteine through the conserved F or W. The D gene is left open where the match is weak. Not all rows give a size; the values are once, few, many and, for expanded clones, a class.

clone_size	v_call	j_call	d_call	cdr3_aa	cdr3_nt
once	TRBV9	TRBJ2-2	-	CASSPGAHNTGELFF	TGTGCCAGCAGCCCCGGGGCGCATAACACCGGGGAGCTGTTTTTT
-	TRBV19	TRBJ2-7	TRBD2	CASSRTSGGYEQYF	TGTGCCAGTAGTCGCACTAGCGGGGGCTACGAGCAGTACTTC
-	TRBV6-1	TRBJ1-4	-	CASSEGQTTNEKLFF	TGTGCCAGCAGTGAAGGACAAACAACTAATGAAAAACTGTTTTTT
-	TRBV10-1	TRBJ2-7	TRBD1	CASSESQGALYEQYF	TGCGCCAGCAGTGAGTCACAGGGGGCCCTCTACGAGCAGTACTTC
-	TRBV19	TRBJ2-5	-	CASSNRETQYF	TGTGCCAGTAGTAACAGGGAGACCCAGTACTTC
-	TRBV7-6	TRBJ2-6	-	CASSLGWSASGANVLTF	TGTGCCAGCAGCTTAGGGTGGAGTGCCTCTGGGGCCAACGTCCTGACTTTC
-	TRBV10-2	TRBJ2-6	TRBD1	CASSDRALSGANVLTF	TGCGCCAGCAGCGACAGGGCTCTCTCTGGGGCCAACGTCCTGACTTTC
-	TRBV5-1	TRBJ2-3	TRBD1	CASSFGQGTDTQYF	TGCGCCAGCAGCTTTGGACAGGGCACAGATACGCAGTATTTT
-	TRBV28	TRBJ2-6	-	CASTYNSGANVLTF	TGTGCCAGCACCTACAACTCTGGGGCCAACGTCCTGACTTTC
-	TRBV28	TRBJ1-4	TRBD1	CASRTGGANEKLFF	TGTGCCAGCAGGACAGGGGGCGCTAATGAAAAACTGTTTTTT
-	TRBV4-3	TRBJ1-1	-	CASSQPAEKTEAFF	TGCGCCAGCAGCCAACCAGCAGAGAAGACTGAAGCTTTCTTT
-	TRBV5-1	TRBJ2-3	TRBD2	CASSFTSGRSTDTQYF	TGCGCCAGCAGCTTCACTAGCGGGAGATCCACAGATACGCAGTATTTT
once	TRBV4-1	TRBJ2-3	TRBD2	CASSRLAGGPGDTQYF	TGCGCCAGCAGCCGACTAGCGGGAGGGCCGGGAGATACGCAGTATTTT
-	TRBV4-2	TRBJ2-2	-	CASSQDHANTGELFF	TGTGCCAGCAGCCAAGATCACGCGAACACCGGGGAGCTGTTTTTT